The next 23 T cell receptor beta chains were all read from a single sample in a study of CD8+ T cells in alopecia areata. Once RNA had been extracted, it was reverse transcribed into cDNA to act as the sequencing template. Here immunoSEQ multiplex PCR was the method, and the copy in TCRdb shows in-frame clones only, minus some. This sample has some 130,000 clones, with about 60% found just once. The sequences come from CD4+ T cells sorted from blood, collected at week 0. The receptors originated from a human donor with alopecia areata.

This clone has only a few counts. This chain joins TRBV29-1 and TRBJ2-2; D may correspond to TRBD1 or TRBD2 (5 bases each). Germline-derived CDR1 and CDR2 are SQVTM and ANQGSEA. This CDR3 is 16 amino acids long. Trimming removed 4 bases at V and 6 bases at J, with 21 bases between. The CDR3 bases are TGCAGCGTTGTCGGTAACGGGACCCCCCGATCCGGGGAGCTGTTTTTT. Protein sequence: CSVVGNGTPRSGELFF.

This clone was counted a few times. The same CDR3 also results from other DNA sequences found in this sample. The V and J genes are TRBV7-9 and TRBJ2-5, with D perhaps matching TRBD1 or TRBD2 (5 bases each). The CDR3 length is 16 residues. The V gene lost 1 base and the J gene lost 1 base, with 13 bases spanning the gap. Germline V gene data show CDR1 as SEHNR and CDR2 as FQNEAQ (reference sequence). CDR3 sequence (DNA): TGTGCCAGCAGCTTAGGGGACCGCGGGCTCCAAGAGACCCAGTACTTC. This gives the protein CASSLGDRGLQETQYF.

The chain uses TRBV7-2 and TRBJ2-3; D not certain. The CDR3 covers 12 residues. Germline CDR1 reads SGHTA; CDR2 reads FQGNSA. V was cut by 4 bases and J by 6 bases, with 8 bases left in between. CDR3 in DNA: TGTGCCAGCAGCTCACGTACGGATACGCAGTATTTT. Amino acids: CASSSRTDTQYF.

DNA for the CDR3: TGTGCCAGCAGCCAAGATCTCGGCAGGGGGAAGGCTAACTATGGCTACACCTTC. This gives the protein CASSQDLGRGKANYGYTF. V and J are TRBV4-2 and TRBJ1-2; TRBD1 agrees at 7 bases. V shed 0 bases and J 0 bases; nucleotides not matched to a gene: 10. The CDR3 is made up of 18 amino acids. Germline CDR1 reads LGHNA; CDR2 reads YNFKEQ.

The genes are TRBV9 and TRBJ2-2, with D hard to call. V dropped 6 bases and J dropped 4 bases, with 7 bases sitting between them. The CDR3 is made up of 12 amino acids. CDR1 is SGDLS and CDR2 is YYNGEE in the germline V gene. This chain's CDR3 is CASTSLTGELFF. CDR3 DNA sequence: TGTGCCAGCACATCTCTCACCGGGGAGCTGTTTTTT.

For this clone: The same CDR3 arises from other DNA sequences in this sample as well. The chain joins TRBV30 to TRBJ2-2; D is unclear. CDR1 GTSNPN and CDR2 SVGIG come from the germline V gene (reference sequence). This CDR3 contains 12 residues. The V gene lost 1 base and the J gene lost 4 bases, with 4 bases spanning the gap. This chain's CDR3 is CAWSASTGELFF. The CDR3 coding sequence is TGTGCCTGGAGTGCTAGCACCGGGGAGCTGTTTTTT.

V and J are TRBV29-1 and TRBJ1-1; TRBD1 aligns across 11 bases. With 3 bases clipped from V and 7 bases from J, the junction kept 4 bases outside the gene matches. Germline V lookup: CDR1 SQVTM, CDR2 ANQGSEA. The CDR3 runs 13 residues. CDR3 amino acids: CSVDGTGGREAFF. CDR3 coding DNA: TGCAGCGTTGACGGGACAGGGGGACGTGAAGCTTTCTTT.

V gene TRBV29-1 combines with J gene TRBJ2-7, with 8 bases that match TRBD1. The CDR3 contains 12 residues. V lost 6 bases and J lost 6; bases outside the gene matches: 7. CDR1 and CDR2 (germline): SQVTM, ANQGSEA. The CDR3 DNA is TGCAGCGTCGGACAGGGTTCGTTCGAGCAGTACTTC. Translating gives CSVGQGSFEQYF.

This chain links TRBV2 with TRBJ2-3; no clear D. V was trimmed by 5 bases and J by 0 bases, leaving 18 bases between them. This CDR3 comprises 17 residues. CDR1 SNHLY and CDR2 FYNNEI come from the germline V gene. The CDR3, as DNA: TGTGCCAGCAGTCGTCTTTGGCTCCCCTCTAGCACAGATACGCAGTATTTT. Amino acids: CASSRLWLPSSTDTQYF.

This sequence joins TRBV4-3 and TRBJ1-1; D is ambiguous. Looked up from germline, CDR1 is LGHNA and CDR2 is YSLEER. The germline V and J ends were trimmed by 0 bases and 5 bases, with 16 bases remaining between them. The length of the CDR3 is 16 residues. Written as DNA, the CDR3 is TGCGCCAGCAGCCAAGATCGGGTGGGGTCGGGGACTGAAGCTTTCTTT. It translates to CASSQDRVGSGTEAFF.

The chain couples TRBV5-4 to TRBJ1-2, with TRBD1 matching 7 bases. The length of the CDR3 is 15 residues. With V trimmed by 4 bases and J by 0 bases, 6 bases remained unmatched. CDR1 is SGHNT and CDR2 is YYREEE in the germline V gene (reference sequence). The CDR3 DNA reads as TGTGCCAGCAGCCGAAGCGGGACAGCTAACTATGGCTACACCTTC. Amino acids: CASSRSGTANYGYTF.

Many counts were recorded for this clone. The chain joins TRBV7-2 to TRBJ2-1, with 9 nucleotides matching TRBD2. Trimming took 5 bases from V and 6 from J; bases not matched to a gene: 5. The V gene's germline CDR1 is SGHTA and CDR2 FQGNSA. The length of the CDR3 is 14 residues. This CDR3 is CASSRLAEANEQFF. As DNA, the CDR3 is TGTGCCAGCAGCCGACTAGCGGAAGCCAATGAGCAGTTCTTC.

The chain has TRBV5-6 and TRBJ2-7; tentative D call: TRBD2 (6 bases). In germline, CDR1 is SGHDT, CDR2 YYEEEE. CDR3 size: 15 residues. Trimming shortened V by 1 base and J by 2 bases, and 13 bases separated the two germline ends. The CDR3 is CASSLLIAATYEQYF. For the CDR3, the DNA is TGTGCCAGCAGCTTGTTGATAGCGGCTACCTACGAGCAGTACTTC.

This rearrangement joins TRBV4-2 to TRBJ1-6, with D uncertain. The germline gives CDR1 LGHNA, CDR2 YNFKEQ. This CDR3 is 13 amino acids long. Trimming removed 0 bases at V and 7 bases at J, with 4 bases between. The DNA for the CDR3 is TGTGCCAGCAGCCAAGAGGGGAATTCACCCCTCCACTTT. This sequence encodes CASSQEGNSPLHF.

The table lists this clone with a few counts. The rearrangement links TRBV9 to TRBJ2-2; D may be TRBD2 (5 bases). Deletions cut 4 bases from V and 1 base from J, with 23 bases between. Germline lookup yields CDR1 SGDLS and CDR2 YYNGEE. The CDR3 length is 19 residues. CDR3 loop: CASSSADYLGEMNTGELFF. The CDR3 coding sequence is TGTGCCAGCAGCTCAGCAGACTACCTAGGAGAAATGAACACCGGGGAGCTGTTTTTT.

This clone turned up a few times. The CDR3 is CASSSQLVGPDTQYF. In nucleotides, the CDR3 is TGCGCCAGCAGTTCCCAGCTGGTAGGGCCAGATACGCAGTATTTT. The J gene is TRBJ2-3, the V gene TRBV4-3; no clear D. V was pared by 6 bases and J by 4 bases, with 17 bases between. CDR1 is LGHNA, CDR2 YSLEER, per germline. The CDR3 runs to 15 residues.

The V and J genes are TRBV4-3 and TRBJ1-1; 8 bases are shared with TRBD1. Per the germline V gene, CDR1 is LGHNA and CDR2 is YSLEER. This CDR3 spans 18 amino acids. The ends lost 0 bases at V and 7 bases at J; junction bases unmatched: 16. CDR3 sequence: CASSQDEQGASPYSEAFF. In DNA form, the CDR3 reads TGCGCCAGCAGCCAAGATGAGCAGGGGGCGTCGCCTTACAGTGAAGCTTTCTTT.

This clone showed up just a few times. This rearrangement joins TRBV4-3 to TRBJ2-1, with TRBD2 matching over 9 bases. V lost 3 bases, J lost 3 bases, and 6 bases stayed unmatched. Germline V CDR1 and CDR2: LGHNA, YSLEER. The CDR3 totals 16 residues. CDR3 residues: CASSQNEAGGYNEQFF. In nucleotides, the CDR3 is TGCGCCAGCAGCCAGAACGAAGCGGGGGGCTACAATGAGCAGTTCTTC.

As concerns this clone: A much larger clone lies a single base off, so this may be a read error. Other DNA sequences within the sample encode an identical CDR3. The chain is built from TRBV7-2 and TRBJ2-2, with D hard to call. The V end lost 4 bases, the J end lost 3 bases, and 3 bases lay between the germline ends. The germline V gene has CDR1 SGHTA and CDR2 FQGNSA. The CDR3 has 12 amino acids. In DNA form, the CDR3 reads TGTGCCAGCAGCTCTTACACCGGGGAGCTGTTTTTT. Its translation: CASSSYTGELFF. The whole variable domain, filled in from reference TRBV7-2 and TRBJ2-2, reads GAGVSQSPSNKVTEKGKDVELRCDPISGHTALYWYRQSLGQGLEFLIYFQGNSAPDKSGLPSDRFSAERTGGSVSTLTIQRTQQEDSAVYLCASSSYTGELFFGEGSRLTVL.

This chain uses TRBV6-5 with TRBJ2-5, with D tentatively TRBD2 (6 bases). The CDR3 has 16 residues. V was trimmed by 0 bases and J by 3 bases, leaving 14 bases between them. In germline, CDR1 is MNHEY, CDR2 SVGAGI. CDR3 sequence: CASSYSGAAGKETQYF. The CDR3 DNA sequence: TGTGCCAGCAGTTACTCGGGAGCGGCGGGAAAAGAGACCCAGTACTTC.

This clone was picked up a small number of times. J is TRBJ2-1 and V is TRBV14; D not certain. V lost 1 base and J lost 0, with 7 bases in between. CDR1 is SGHDN and CDR2 is FVKESK in the germline V gene. The CDR3 length is 15 residues. The CDR3 loop reads CASSQGVVSYNEQFF. Written as DNA, the CDR3 is TGTGCCAGCAGCCAAGGAGTGGTCTCCTACAATGAGCAGTTCTTC. Complete variable domain (other parts from reference TRBV14 and TRBJ2-1): EAGVTQFPSHSVIEKGQTVTLRCDPISGHDNLYWYRRVMGKEIKFLLHFVKESKQDESGMPNNRFLAERTGGTYSTLKVQPAELEDSGVYFCASSQGVVSYNEQFFGPGTRLTVL.

The chain uses TRBV10-3 and TRBJ2-3, with unresolved D. V lost 6 bases, J lost 0 bases, and 13 bases lay in between. Germline V gene sequence: CDR1 ENHRY, CDR2 SYGVKD. This CDR3 contains 15 residues. The CDR3 protein is CAISRSQASTDTQYF. Written as DNA, the CDR3 is TGTGCCATCAGCAGGAGTCAGGCTAGCACAGATACGCAGTATTTT.

This clone was recorded once. This chain links TRBV6-5 with TRBJ1-2; D gene ambiguous. Trimming took 0 bases from V and 4 from J, leaving 9 bases between them. Germline CDR1 and CDR2: MNHEY and SVGAGI. The CDR3 length is 14 residues. CDR3 loop: CASSYSPEIYGYTF. DNA of the CDR3: TGTGCCAGCAGTTACTCGCCTGAGATCTATGGCTACACCTTC.